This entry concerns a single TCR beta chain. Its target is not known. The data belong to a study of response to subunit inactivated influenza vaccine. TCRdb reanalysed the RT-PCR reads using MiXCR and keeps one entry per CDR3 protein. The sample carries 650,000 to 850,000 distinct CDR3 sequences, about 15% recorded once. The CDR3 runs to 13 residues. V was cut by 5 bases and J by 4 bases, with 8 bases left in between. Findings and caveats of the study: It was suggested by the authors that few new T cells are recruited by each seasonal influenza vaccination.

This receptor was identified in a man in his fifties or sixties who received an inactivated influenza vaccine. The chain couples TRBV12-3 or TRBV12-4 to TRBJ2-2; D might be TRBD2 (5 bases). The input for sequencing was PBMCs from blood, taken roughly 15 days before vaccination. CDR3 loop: CASSPGITGELFF. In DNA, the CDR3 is TGTGCCAGCAGTCCGGGGATCACCGGGGAGCTGTTTTTT.